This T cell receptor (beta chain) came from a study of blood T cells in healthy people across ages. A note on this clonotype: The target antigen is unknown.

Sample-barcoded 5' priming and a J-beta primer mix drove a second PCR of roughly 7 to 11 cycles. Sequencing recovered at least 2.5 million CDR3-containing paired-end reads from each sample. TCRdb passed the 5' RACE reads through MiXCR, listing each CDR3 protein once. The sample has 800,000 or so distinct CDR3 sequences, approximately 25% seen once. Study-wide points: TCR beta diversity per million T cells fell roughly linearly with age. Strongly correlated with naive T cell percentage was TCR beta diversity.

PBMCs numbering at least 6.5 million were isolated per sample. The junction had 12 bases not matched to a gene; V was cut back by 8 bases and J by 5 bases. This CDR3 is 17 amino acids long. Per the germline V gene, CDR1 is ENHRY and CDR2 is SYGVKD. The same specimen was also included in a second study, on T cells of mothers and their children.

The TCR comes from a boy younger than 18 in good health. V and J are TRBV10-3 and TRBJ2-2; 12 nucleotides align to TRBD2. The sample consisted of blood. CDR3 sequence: CAIGLTSGGLETGELFF. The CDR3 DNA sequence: TGTGCCATCGGGCTGACTAGCGGGGGTCTCGAGACCGGGGAGCTGTTTTTT.